This T cell receptor beta chain was captured by sequencing in a study of blood T cell repertoires in COVID-19. CDR1 and CDR2 from the germline V gene are SGHTA and FQGTGA. V was pared by 5 bases and J by 6 bases, with 4 bases of the junction left unmatched. CDR3 size: 15 residues. Donors of Cohort 3 who recovered were those that had two negative PCRs, clearance, or symptom resolution. The sample holds one count of this clone. TCRdb keeps only in-frame clones here, not all; method: immunoSEQ multiplex PCR. The sample lists some 340,000 clones; around four fifths were seen once. The source is a woman between 50 and 59 years old who had recovered from COVID-19. The chain combines TRBV7-3 with TRBJ2-2, with 12 positions matching TRBD2. The sequencing input was PBMCs or T cells enriched from blood (not recorded which). The CDR3 DNA reads as TGTGCCAGCAGCATACTAGCGGGAGGAGCCGGGGAGCTGTTTTTT. Protein sequence: CASSILAGGAGELFF.